This T cell receptor beta chain was identified in a study of cytomegalovirus exposure and HLA in healthy donors. Overall study: It was reported in a later analysis that the approximately 120 validation repertoires used the same platform as the roughly 700 first-cohort repertoires. Study-wide findings and caveats: Among TCR beta chains, those listed as cytomegalovirus-associated numbered roughly 150. Among the CMV-associated chains, a few were confirmed in vitro as specific for CMV antigens.

Using immunoSEQ multiplex PCR, the repertoire was profiled, and TCRdb retains in-frame clones only, with some absent. Here the sample spans over 120,000 clones, approximately 89% being singletons. Germline V lookup: CDR1 MNHEY, CDR2 SVGAGI. Between the trimmed V and J ends, which lost 5 bases and 3 bases, there was a span of 13 bases. The CDR3 loop spans 15 amino acids. The donors belonged to the roughly 120-subject validation cohort, separate from the approximately 700-subject first cohort. Details on this clone: Its antigen is currently unknown.

Sequences were obtained from PBMCs. V is TRBV6-5 and J is TRBJ2-2; D possibly corresponds to TRBD1 (5 bases). The receptor was isolated from a woman aged 18-29 years in good health and CMV-seropositive. The CDR3 is CASSPSGLDTGELFF. For the CDR3, the DNA is TGTGCCAGCAGTCCATCAGGGCTCGACACCGGGGAGCTGTTTTTT.